This paragraph covers one T cell receptor beta chain sequence. Its antigen is as yet unknown. CDR1 is GTSNPN and CDR2 is SVGIG in the germline V gene (reference sequence). The J segment lost 5 bases and the V segment lost 3 bases, leaving 11 bases of the junction unmatched. This CDR3 contains 16 residues. The sample comes from a study of shared clonotypes between healthy human individuals. Study observations and caveats: Sequencing depth was a factor that was expected to affect clonotype sharing among donors. Enrolling few donors narrowed the genetic and exposure-history diversity that was represented.

The donors were all Caucasian adults (living in Nashville, Tennessee). The assay was run at deep level. Generated by immunoSEQ multiplex PCR, the TCRdb table keeps only in-frame clones and is missing some. This sample has roughly 95,000 clones, with over 40% found just once. The clonotype comes from a woman aged 40 to 50 in good health. Some clones in this sample may be carry-over from other donors' samples. V and J are TRBV30 and TRBJ2-5, with 11 bases fitting TRBD2. Material: PBMCs. CDR3: CAWSALAGGPGETQYF. The DNA of the CDR3 is TGTGCCTGGAGCGCCTTAGCGGGAGGGCCGGGGGAGACCCAGTACTTC.